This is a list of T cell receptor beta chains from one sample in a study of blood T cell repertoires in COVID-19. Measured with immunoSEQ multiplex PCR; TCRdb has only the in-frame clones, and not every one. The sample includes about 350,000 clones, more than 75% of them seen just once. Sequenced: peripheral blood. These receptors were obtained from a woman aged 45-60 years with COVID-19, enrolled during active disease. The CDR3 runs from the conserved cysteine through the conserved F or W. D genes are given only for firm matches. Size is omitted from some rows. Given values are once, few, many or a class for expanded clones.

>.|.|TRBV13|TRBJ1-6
TGTGCCAGCACCCAGGGCAGAGTCTGGGATTCACCCCTCCACTTT
CASTQGRVWDSPLHF
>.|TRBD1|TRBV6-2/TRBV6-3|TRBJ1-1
TGTGCCAGCAGTCGACAGGGGGAAGCTTTCTTT
CASSRQGEAFF
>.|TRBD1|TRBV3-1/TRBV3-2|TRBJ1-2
TGTGCCAGCAGCCAGGACCTGGACAGGGGGAACTATGGCTACACCTTC
CASSQDLDRGNYGYTF
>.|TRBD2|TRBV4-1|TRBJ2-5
TGCGCCAGCAGCCAAGGGCGGGGGGGTAAAGAGACCCAGTACTTC
CASSQGRGGKETQYF
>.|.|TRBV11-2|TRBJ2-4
TGTGCCAGCAGCTCAGAATTGTCAGGGTCCAAAAACATTCAGTACTTC
CASSSELSGSKNIQYF
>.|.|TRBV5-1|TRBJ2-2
TGCGCCAGCAGCTTGCCGGGGGCCGGGGAGCTGTTTTTT
CASSLPGAGELFF
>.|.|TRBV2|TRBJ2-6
TGTGCCAGCAGTGTGGTCAGGGAAAGCTCCGGGGCCAACGTCCTGACTTTC
CASSVVRESSGANVLTF
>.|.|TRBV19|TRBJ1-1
TGTGCCAGTAGTATAGATGGGAGTGAAGCTTTCTTT
CASSIDGSEAFF
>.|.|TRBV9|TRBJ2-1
TGTGCCAGCAGCGTAGCTAGCAGAAGTAGGTACAATGAGCAGTTCTTC
CASSVASRSRYNEQFF
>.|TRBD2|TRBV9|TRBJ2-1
TGTGCCAGCAGCACCGGGACTAGCGGGACGGGGTGGAATGAGCAGTTCTTC
CASSTGTSGTGWNEQFF
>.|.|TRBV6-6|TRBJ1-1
TGTGCCAGCAGTTACCAGGGCCGGAACACTGAAGCTTTCTTT
CASSYQGRNTEAFF
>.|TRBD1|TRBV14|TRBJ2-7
TGTGCCAGCAGCCAAGTGAGGACAGGGGGCTACGAGCAGTACTTC
CASSQVRTGGYEQYF
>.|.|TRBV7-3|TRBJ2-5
TGTGCCAGCAGCTTAGAGGGCCGAGAGACCCAGTACTTC
CASSLEGRETQYF
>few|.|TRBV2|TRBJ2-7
TGTGCCAGCAGGTTGGGACACAGCTCCTACGAGCAGTACTTC
CASRLGHSSYEQYF
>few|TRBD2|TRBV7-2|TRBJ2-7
TGTGCCAGCAGCTTCCAAGGGCTAGCGGGGAACGAGCAGTACTTC
CASSFQGLAGNEQYF
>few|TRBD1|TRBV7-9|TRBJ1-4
TGTGCCAGCAGCTTACGTTTGGGACAGGGAGGTGAAAAACTGTTTTTT
CASSLRLGQGGEKLFF
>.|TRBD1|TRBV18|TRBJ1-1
TGTGCCAGCTCACCGGGGGGACAGAGGAACACTGAAGCTTTCTTT
CASSPGGQRNTEAFF
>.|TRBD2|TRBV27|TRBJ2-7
TGTGCCAGCAGTGTTGTAGCGGGAGTAGGCAACGAGCAGTACTTC
CASSVVAGVGNEQYF
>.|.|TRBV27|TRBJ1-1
TGTGCCAGCAGTTTACTCAGGTACACTGAAGCTTTCTTT
CASSLLRYTEAFF
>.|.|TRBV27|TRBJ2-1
TGTGCCAGCAGTGAACTAGTACCCTACAATGAGCAGTTCTTC
CASSELVPYNEQFF
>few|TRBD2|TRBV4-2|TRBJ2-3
TGTGCCAGCAGCCCCAGCGGGAGGGTTTGGGGCACAGATACGCAGTATTTT
CASSPSGRVWGTDTQYF
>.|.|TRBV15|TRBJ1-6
TGTGCCACCAGCAGAGACAGGGATGTTTCACCCCTCCACTTT
CATSRDRDVSPLHF
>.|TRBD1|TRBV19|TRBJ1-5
TGTGCCAGTAGTATGACAGGGCAGGGCAATCAGCCCCAGCATTTT
CASSMTGQGNQPQHF
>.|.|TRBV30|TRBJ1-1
TGTGCCTGGAGTTCCTCCTCGAATGGGGGCACTTTCTTT
CAWSSSSNGGTFF
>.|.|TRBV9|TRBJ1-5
TGTGCCAGCAGCGTTGGGACCGCCGGAGGGGAGCCCCAGCATTTT
CASSVGTAGGEPQHF
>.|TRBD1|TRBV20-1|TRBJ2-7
TGCAGTGCTACACAGGGGGGCGAGCAGTACTTC
CSATQGGEQYF
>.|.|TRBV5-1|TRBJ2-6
TGCGCCAGCACCCTTGAGGGACACCTTGCTATCTCTGGGGCCAACGTCCTGACTTTC
CASTLEGHLAISGANVLTF
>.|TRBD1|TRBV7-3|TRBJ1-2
TGTGCCAGCAGCTCCCAGGGGGCTGCTCCTAATGGCTACACCTTC
CASSSQGAAPNGYTF
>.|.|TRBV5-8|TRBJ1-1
TGTGCCAGCAGCCCAGGGATTGCAGCTTTCTTT
CASSPGIAAFF
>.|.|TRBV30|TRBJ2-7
TGTGCCTGGAGTGTTGGGGCCGTGAGCTCCTACGAGCAGTACTTC
CAWSVGAVSSYEQYF
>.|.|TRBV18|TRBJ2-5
TGTGCCAGCTCACCCCAATCAGGTACCCAGTACTTC
CASSPQSGTQYF
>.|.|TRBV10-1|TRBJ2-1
TGCGCCAGCAGTGTTGGCGGTTCCTACAATGAGCAGTTCTTC
CASSVGGSYNEQFF
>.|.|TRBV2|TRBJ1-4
TGTGCCAGCAGCCTAGCAGCCCTTGGTGAAAAACTGTTTTTT
CASSLAALGEKLFF
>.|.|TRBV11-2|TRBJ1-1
TGTGCCAGCAGCTCGTCGGGACACTGGGCTTTCTTT
CASSSSGHWAFF
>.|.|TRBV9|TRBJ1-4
TGTGCCAGCAGCGTAGCTACAGGATTTAATGAAAAACTGTTTTTT
CASSVATGFNEKLFF
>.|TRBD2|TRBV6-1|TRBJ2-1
TGTGCCAGCAGAGAAGCGGGAGGGCCACACAATGAGCAGTTCTTC
CASREAGGPHNEQFF
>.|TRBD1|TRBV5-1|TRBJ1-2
TGCGCCAGCAGCTCGCAAGGACAGGGGCGGAGGGGCTACACCTTC
CASSSQGQGRRGYTF
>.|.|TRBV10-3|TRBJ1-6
TGTGCCATCAGACCCCGGGGGGGTACTAATTCACCCCTCCACTTT
CAIRPRGGTNSPLHF
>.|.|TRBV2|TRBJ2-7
TGTGCCAGCAGTGTCGGACTGCTCTCCTACGAGCAGTACTTC
CASSVGLLSYEQYF
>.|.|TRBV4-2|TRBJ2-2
TGTGCCAGCAGCCCCACTAGAAACACCGGGGAGCTGTTTTTT
CASSPTRNTGELFF
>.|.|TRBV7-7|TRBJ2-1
TGTGCCAGCAGCTTACTGGGCGGGACCTACAATGAGCAGTTCTTC
CASSLLGGTYNEQFF
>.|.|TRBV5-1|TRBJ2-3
TGCGCCAGCAGCTTAAAGAGAGGAGAGGGAGATACGCAGTATTTT
CASSLKRGEGDTQYF
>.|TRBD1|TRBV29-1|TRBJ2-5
TGCAGCGAAAAAGGGGGCAGGGCCAACCAAGAGACCCAGTACTTC
CSEKGGRANQETQYF
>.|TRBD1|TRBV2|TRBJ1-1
TGTGCCAGCAGTCCGACAGGGGTTGGAACTGAAGCTTTCTTT
CASSPTGVGTEAFF
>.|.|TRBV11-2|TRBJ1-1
TGTGCCAGCAGCTTATGGGGTTCGAGGGAAGGCACTGAAGCTTTCTTT
CASSLWGSREGTEAFF
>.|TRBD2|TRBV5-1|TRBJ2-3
TGCGCCAGCAGCTCGAGACTAGCCGCTAGCACAGATACGCAGTATTTT
CASSSRLAASTDTQYF
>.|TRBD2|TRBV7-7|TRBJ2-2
TGTGCCAGCAGCTCGGTGCTAGCGGGGAACACCGGGGAGCTGTTTTTT
CASSSVLAGNTGELFF
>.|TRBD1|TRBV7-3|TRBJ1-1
TGTGCCAGCAGCTCTACCGGACAGGGCCCTAGGAACACTGAAGCTTTCTTT
CASSSTGQGPRNTEAFF
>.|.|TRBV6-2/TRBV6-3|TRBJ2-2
TGTGCCAGCAGTTACGTGGGGCTCAACACCGGGGAGCTGTTTTTT
CASSYVGLNTGELFF
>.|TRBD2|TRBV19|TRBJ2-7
TGTGCCAGTAGCCGGACTAGCGGGAGGAACGAGCAGTACTTC
CASSRTSGRNEQYF
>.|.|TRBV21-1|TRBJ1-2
TGTGCCAGCAGCCCTCAAGAGACTACTTCTAAGCTATGGGGCTACACCTTC
CASSPQETTSKLWGYTF
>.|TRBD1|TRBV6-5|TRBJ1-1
TGTGCCAGCAGTAACCGACAGGGCGAAGCTTTCTTT
CASSNRQGEAFF
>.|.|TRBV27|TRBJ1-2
TGTGCCAGCAGGCCCCTAGGCGGTCCGGGCTACACCTTC
CASRPLGGPGYTF
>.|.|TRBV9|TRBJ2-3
TGTGCCAGCAGCGCCGCTCGGGGAGATACGCAGTATTTT
CASSAARGDTQYF
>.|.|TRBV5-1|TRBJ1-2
TGCGCCAGCAGCCCCGACAGTTCCCATGGCTACACCTTC
CASSPDSSHGYTF